The text below deals with one T cell receptor beta chain. The data were obtained in a study of blood T cell repertoires in COVID-19. Turning to the study itself: PBMCs, B-cell-depleted T cells, or T cells provided the cDNA or gDNA that made up the material.

Authors' data handling: It was from reference gene primer amplification that nucleated cell counts were estimated. The data were produced by immunoSEQ multiplex PCR, yet TCRdb's version contains in-frame clones alone and is incomplete. The V and J calls and the clone size are those of that table, but D and trimming were determined from the DNA. The table has fewer than 500,000 clones, roughly 89% seen once; the top ten hold roughly 0.76%. Germline V gene data show CDR1 as LGHDT and CDR2 as YNNKEL (reference sequence). The CDR3 has 14 residues. Trimming cost V 4 bases and J 4 bases, with 14 bases left between them. Seattle-derived patients entered the study during active infection and were followed longitudinally.

This TCR came from a man between 18 and 35 years old with COVID-19, enrolled during active disease. The source material was peripheral blood. This rearrangement joins TRBV3-1 (or the pseudogene TRBV3-2) to TRBJ2-7; D is possibly TRBD1 (5 bases). The CDR3 DNA sequence: TGTGCCAGCAGCCCCCCGACAGCCCTGTACGAGCAGTACTTC. Protein product: CASSPPTALYEQYF.